This TCR beta chain was captured by sequencing in a study of blood T cell repertoires in COVID-19. For the study at large: Collection of acute and convalescent COVID-19 samples took place in the United States, Italy and Spain. Sample material is recorded as cDNA or gDNA derived from T cells, B-cell-depleted T cells, or PBMCs.

Per the original data handling: The assay estimated nucleated cells by amplifying reference gene primers. Libraries were prepared by immunoSEQ multiplex PCR; TCRdb keeps only in-frame clonotypes and omits some of them. Clone size and V and J calls were adopted from that table, with D and trimming inferred from the DNA. The sample includes roughly 61,000 clones, more than 55% of them seen just once. The study recruited exposed participants who had met a COVID-19 case within 2 weeks before entry. This clone appeared a few times. The TCR sequence derives from a woman aged 55-70 years who had been exposed to COVID-19. Sequencing input: PBMCs or T cells enriched from blood (not recorded which).

CDR3 sequence reads: CASSLSGQGAYEQYF. CDR3 DNA sequence: TGTGCCAGCAGTTTGTCCGGACAGGGGGCTTACGAGCAGTACTTC. V usage is TRBV27 and J usage is TRBJ2-7; 11 nucleotides align to TRBD1. This CDR3 comprises 15 residues. The junction had 5 bases not matched to a gene; V was cut back by 3 bases and J by 4 bases. Germline CDR1 reads MNHEY; CDR2 reads SMNVEV (reference sequence).